Each of the 11 T cell receptor beta chains below was sequenced from the same sample in a study of spatial heterogeneity in lung cancer. TCRdb used MiXCR to reprocess the 5' RACE reads, holding one entry per CDR3 protein. The table records about 120,000 distinct CDR3 sequences, roughly an eighth of them present only once. The time point here: blood at routine non-recurrence follow-up after resection. The input material, whole RNA from tumor, nontumor lung or frozen PBMC, was sequenced unsorted. Material: PBMCs, obtained at follow-up. The receptor set was obtained from a male donor with early-stage non-small cell lung cancer.

The rearrangement joins TRBV7-9 to TRBJ2-7, with TRBD1 matching 9 bases. Germline V CDR1 and CDR2: SEHNR, FQNEAQ (reference sequence). The CDR3 contains 13 residues. Losses at the gene ends were 11 bases for V and 7 bases for J; bases not matched to a gene: 12. This CDR3 is CAATGQGPEEQYF. As DNA, the CDR3 is TGTGCCGCCACCGGACAGGGGCCCGAGGAGCAGTACTTC.

This chain connects TRBV4-2 to TRBJ2-7; TRBD2 agrees at 9 bases. Per germline, CDR1 LGHNA and CDR2 YNFKEQ. V was pared by 1 base and J by 2 bases, with 3 bases of the junction left unmatched. The CDR3 covers 15 residues. The DNA for the CDR3 is TGTGCCAGCAGCCAAGGGGCTAGCGGGGCCTACGAGCAGTACTTC. Encoded protein: CASSQGASGAYEQYF.

This clonotype was observed many times. V and J are TRBV12-3 or TRBV12-4 and TRBJ2-2, with 10 nucleotides matching TRBD2. This CDR3 spans 17 amino acids. The junction had 6 bases not matched to a gene; V was cut back by 5 bases and J by 0 bases. The CDR3 sequence: CASSTSGASANTGELFF. CDR3 DNA sequence: TGTGCCAGCAGTACTAGCGGGGCCTCCGCGAACACCGGGGAGCTGTTTTTT.

The genes are TRBV28 and TRBJ2-7, with unresolved D. CDR1 is MDHEN, CDR2 SYDVKM, per germline. V lost 7 bases, J lost 2 bases, and 18 bases lay in between. The CDR3 has 15 residues. CDR3 in DNA: TGTGCCAGCAACCCTTCCGGAGCTGCGACCTACGAGCAGTACTTC. Amino acid sequence: CASNPSGAATYEQYF.

At least ten counts were recorded for this clonotype. The chain is built from TRBV29-1 and TRBJ1-3; the D is unclear. The CDR3 sequence is 11 residues long. V was cut by 3 bases and J by 4 bases, with 4 bases left in between. Germline V lookup: CDR1 SQVTM, CDR2 ANQGSEA. The CDR3 sequence: CSVERGNTIYF. DNA of the CDR3: TGCAGCGTTGAGAGGGGAAACACCATATATTTT.

This clonotype appeared a few times. The chain combines TRBV18 with TRBJ1-6; TRBD1 is a possible D gene (5 bases). CDR3 length equals 15 residues. V lost 3 bases, J lost 8 bases, and 14 bases lay in between. Per the germline V gene, CDR1 is KGHSH and CDR2 is LQKENI. CDR3 loop: CASSPGQGDHSPLHF. CDR3 nucleotide sequence: TGTGCCAGCTCACCTGGGCAGGGAGATCATTCACCCCTCCACTTT.

This clonotype was seen a handful of times. This chain links TRBV28 with TRBJ2-7, with TRBD1 matching 7 bases. V gave up 6 bases and J gave up 0 bases; unmatched junction bases: 8. This CDR3 is 15 amino acids long. Germline CDR1 MDHEN, CDR2 SYDVKM. DNA of the CDR3: TGTGCCAGCAGCTTCCCGACAGGGAGCTCCTACGAGCAGTACTTC. It is translated as CASSFPTGSSYEQYF.

The J gene is TRBJ1-5, the V gene TRBV4-1, with unresolved D. The CDR3 is made up of 15 amino acids. Germline CDR1 reads MGHRA; CDR2 reads YSYEKL. V lost 4 bases and J 3 bases, leaving 13 bases between the germline ends. CDR3 sequence: CASSRLWGFNQPQHF. The CDR3 DNA is TGCGCCAGCAGCCGTCTATGGGGTTTCAATCAGCCCCAGCATTTT.

This sequence joins TRBV7-3 and TRBJ2-2; 9 positions match TRBD1. This CDR3 contains 15 residues. The germline V gene encodes CDR1 SGHTA and CDR2 FQGTGA. The junction had 7 bases not matched to a gene; V was cut back by 4 bases and J by 7 bases. The CDR3 sequence is CASSSGQGKGGELFF. Here the CDR3 DNA reads TGTGCCAGCAGCTCGGGACAGGGTAAAGGCGGGGAGCTGTTTTTT.

This clonotype showed up just a few times. The gene calls are TRBV12-3 or TRBV12-4 and TRBJ1-6; 12 positions agree with TRBD1. The CDR3 extends over 16 amino acids. V lost 3 bases to trimming and J lost 6 bases; unmatched junction nucleotides: 3. The DNA of the CDR3 is TGTGCCAGCAGTTTCGGGACAGGGGGCTTTAATTCACCCCTCCACTTT. The encoded protein is CASSFGTGGFNSPLHF.

This clonotype came up many times. This chain uses TRBV5-6 with TRBJ1-2; D is perhaps TRBD1 (6 bases). The ends were cut back, 4 bases at V and 4 bases at J, with 11 bases in the middle. Germline CDR1 and CDR2: SGHDT and YYEEEE. The CDR3 covers 13 residues. The chain's CDR3 is CASSPGQTYGYTF. The DNA for the CDR3 is TGTGCCAGCAGCCCCGGACAGACCTATGGCTACACCTTC.